This TCR beta chain was recorded in a study of metastatic and nonmetastatic thyroid tumors. On the study more broadly: The comparison covered peripheral blood and tumor or nodule tissue in malignant and benign thyroid patients.

This clone was counted many times. As yet, its antigen is unknown. In the original workflow: Building a distant-metastasis classifier for papillary thyroid cancer drew on CDR3 differences across clinicopathological groups. TCRdb recomputed clones from the PCR reads via MiXCR. Clone size and V and J calls follow TCRdb, not the original study. Of approximately 42,000 clones in the sample, 20% to 25% were seen once. The CDR3 has 12 residues. Per the germline V gene, CDR1 is DFQATT and CDR2 is SNEGSKA (reference sequence). V lost 5 bases and J lost 7, with 14 bases in between. Findings and limits, study-wide: A significant increase in TCR beta diversity was reportedly seen in malignant thyroid tumors relative to benign nodules, in blood and tumor.

Thyroid surgery took place with no prior treatment in any patient. The clonotype originates from a female donor with papillary thyroid cancer or a benign thyroid nodule (not recorded which). Some clones in this sample may be carry-over from other donors' samples. The material sequenced was tumor tissue. V is TRBV20-1 and J is TRBJ1-2, with a tentative D call TRBD1 (5 bases). The CDR3 DNA is TGCAGTGCTGCGCAGGGAGAGCGTGGCTACACCTTC. Its translation is CSAAQGERGYTF.